Only a few counts were recorded for the clone carrying this T cell receptor beta chain. Its antigen is unknown. This sample stems from a study of shared clonotypes between healthy human individuals. Findings and limits, study-wide: Among donors, the sharing of clonotypes was expected to be influenced by sequencing depth. What limited the represented genetic and exposure-history diversity was the small number of donors.

This CDR3 region has 10 residues. Assay: immunoSEQ multiplex PCR; the TCRdb copy retains only in-frame clones and omits some. The data show about half a million clones, with roughly 80% seen just once and roughly 13% held by the top ten. The chain is built from TRBV21-1 and TRBJ1-4. TRBV21-1 is deemed a pseudogene. Specimen: PBMCs. The sequence came from a woman aged 40 to 50 in good health. Some clones in this sample may be carry-over from other donors' samples. In DNA form, the CDR3 reads TGTGCCAGCAGCAATGAAAAACTGTTTTTT. The encoded protein is CASSNEKLFF.